The 12 T cell receptor beta chains presented below share a single source sample, sequenced in a study of shared clonotypes between healthy human individuals. This table comes from immunoSEQ multiplex PCR, and its TCRdb copy is limited to in-frame clones, with some not included. The sample lists more than 1 million clones; about 80% were seen once. Sequencing used memory CD4+ T cells from PBMCs. Subset specified: CD45RA-negative fraction. Receptors originate from a man younger than 30 in good health. Some clones in this sample may be carry-over from other donors' samples.

This clone is a singleton in its sample. This sequence joins TRBV16 and TRBJ1-5; D is unresolved. The CDR3 has 14 amino acids. CDR1 KGHSY and CDR2 FQNENV come from the germline V gene. Trimming cost V 5 bases and J 0 bases, with 8 bases left between them. CDR3 bases: TGTGCCAGCAGCTCAGGCAATAGCAATCAGCCCCAGCATTTT. Translated, it gives CASSSGNSNQPQHF.

V is TRBV7-2 and J is TRBJ2-2, with 12 positions matching TRBD2. This CDR3 has 16 residues. V dropped 5 bases and J dropped 4; count of bases not matched to a gene: 5. Germline assignment: CDR1 SGHTA and CDR2 FQGNSA. The CDR3 DNA reads as TGTGCCAGCAGCCTGACTAGCGGGAGTCGCACCGGGGAGCTGTTTTTT. This codes for CASSLTSGSRTGELFF. The full variable domain, its missing parts supplied by reference TRBV7-2 and TRBJ2-2, is GAGVSQSPSNKVTEKGKDVELRCDPISGHTALYWYRQSLGQGLEFLIYFQGNSAPDKSGLPSDRFSAERTGGSVSTLTIQRTQQEDSAVYLCASSLTSGSRTGELFFGEGSRLTVL.

The chain links TRBV21-1 to TRBJ2-1; TRBD1, as called in the table, went unchecked against the DNA. TRBV21-1 constitutes a pseudogene. The CDR3 runs 18 residues. The CDR3 protein is CASSKGDRGKSSYNEQFF. The CDR3 coding sequence is TGTGCCAGCAGCAAAGGGGACAGGGGAAAGAGCTCCTACAATGAGCAGTTCTTC.

This rearrangement joins TRBV28 to TRBJ2-1; 9 bases line up with TRBD2. Per the germline V gene, CDR1 is MDHEN and CDR2 is SYDVKM. The CDR3 is 15 amino acids. V was clipped by 2 bases and J by 14 bases; unmatched bases: 13. CDR3 bases: TGTGCCAGCAGTTTAGATAGAATAGCGGGAGCCAGGGAGTTCTTC. This translates into CASSLDRIAGAREFF. Using reference TRBV28 and TRBJ2-1 for the parts outside the CDR3, the full variable domain is DVKVTQSSRYLVKRTGEKVFLECVQDMDHENMFWYRQDPGLGLRLIYFSYDVKMKEKGDIPEGYSVSREKKERFSLILESASTNQTSMYLCASSLDRIAGAREFFGPGTRLTVL.

As DNA, the CDR3 is TGCAGCGTTGGTGGGGGCGCAGGATATGGCTACACCTTC. This codes for CSVGGGAGYGYTF. V is TRBV29-1 and J is TRBJ1-2; D perhaps matches TRBD1 (6 bases). V was trimmed by 4 bases and J by 5 bases, leaving 14 bases between them. CDR3 length: 13 amino acids. Germline V CDR1 and CDR2: SQVTM, ANQGSEA.

This clone was detected only once. This chain links TRBV4-1 with TRBJ1-3; no clear D gene. V lost 0 bases and J lost 4, with 10 bases in between. This CDR3 spans 15 amino acids. Looked up from germline, CDR1 is MGHRA and CDR2 is YSYEKL. CDR3 sequence (DNA): TGCGCCAGCAGCCAAGACCCCGGGGTCGGAAACACCATATATTTT. Translated: CASSQDPGVGNTIYF.

The sample holds a few counts of this clone. The sample has other DNA sequences that encode this CDR3 too. J is TRBJ1-1 and V is TRBV6-1; D gene uncertain. V was cut by 1 base and J by 4 bases, with 7 bases left in between. The CDR3 is 13 residues long. Per germline, CDR1 MNHNS and CDR2 SASEGT. Here the CDR3 DNA reads TGTGCCAGCAGTGAAGACGGATTCACTGAAGCTTTCTTT. Protein: CASSEDGFTEAFF.

The chain has TRBV7-9 and TRBJ2-1; D ambiguous. Germline lookup yields CDR1 SEHNR and CDR2 FQNEAQ (reference sequence). CDR3 length equals 12 residues. V was shortened by 5 bases and J by 6 bases, with 8 bases between the two germline ends. This chain's CDR3 is CASSPITNEQFF. CDR3 nucleotides: TGTGCCAGCAGCCCAATAACCAATGAGCAGTTCTTC.

This clone appeared once. This sequence joins TRBV27 and TRBJ2-5; tentatively, D is TRBD1 (5 bases). The V end was cut by 5 bases, the J end by 4 bases, with 23 bases between. This CDR3 is built from 17 residues. CDR1 and CDR2 (germline): MNHEY, SMNVEV (reference sequence). In nucleotides, the CDR3 is TGTGCCAGCAGTCCATCGCAGGGATTAAATTTGCGAGAGACCCAGTACTTC. Residues: CASSPSQGLNLRETQYF.

The CDR3 sequence: CALNTEAFF. The CDR3 nucleotides read TGTGCCTTGAACACTGAAGCTTTCTTT. The rearrangement links TRBV30 to TRBJ1-1; no definite D call. The CDR3 has 9 amino acids. Per the germline V gene, CDR1 is GTSNPN and CDR2 is SVGIG (reference sequence). V lost 7 bases to trimming and J lost 0 bases, with 0 bases between them. The entire variable domain, with the rest obtained from reference TRBV30 and TRBJ1-1, is as follows: SQTIHQWPATLVQPVGSPLSLECTVEGTSNPNLYWYRQAAGRGLQLLFYSVGIGQISSEVPQNLSASRPQDRQFILSSKKLLLSDSGFYLCALNTEAFFGQGTRLTVV.

This sequence joins TRBV20-1 and TRBJ2-7, with a weak D call TRBD2 (5 bases). The V gene's germline CDR1 is DFQATT and CDR2 SNEGSKA (reference sequence). The CDR3 covers 11 residues. Trimming took 5 bases from V and 4 from J, leaving 9 bases between them. CDR3 nucleotides: TGCAGTGCTGACGGGGTTTACGAGCAGTACTTC. It translates to CSADGVYEQYF.

This chain connects TRBV18 to TRBJ1-1, with D unresolved. CDR3 length: 13 amino acids. Trimming removed 5 bases at V and 1 base at J, with 8 bases between. Germline values: CDR1 KGHSH, CDR2 LQKENI. The CDR3 DNA reads as TGTGCCAGCTCAAAGGGAGCGAACACTGAAGCTTTCTTT. Translating gives CASSKGANTEAFF.